A selection of T cell receptor beta chains follows, all from one sample in a study of graft-versus-host responses after intestinal transplantation. Their cognate antigens are unknown. The protocol was immunoSEQ multiplex PCR, while the TCRdb copy is restricted to in-frame clones and leaves out a portion. This table holds some 48,000 clones, roughly 96% found once. The sample here was unstimulated CD8+ T cells sorted from spleen or lymph node cells, taken before transplant. These receptors originate from a human donor who was the organ donor for an intestinal transplant. CDR3s include the opening cysteine and the closing phenylalanine or tryptophan. The D gene is left open where the match is weak. Where a row states a size, it is once, few, many or the class of an expanded clone; other rows omit it.

>TRBJ1-5|17|TRBV27|NA|TRBD1
CASRRVVGTGGNQPQHF
TGTGCCAGCAGAAGGGTAGTTGGGACAGGGGGCAATCAGCCCCAGCATTTT
>TRBJ2-1|13|TRBV4-3|NA|NA
CASSQAGSNEQFF
TGCGCCAGCAGCCAAGCAGGCTCCAATGAGCAGTTCTTC
>TRBJ1-1|13|TRBV7-8|NA|TRBD1
CASSILTGVEAFF
TGTGCCAGCAGCATATTAACAGGGGTAGAAGCTTTCTTT
>TRBJ2-5|15|TRBV7-3|NA|TRBD2
CASSLRAGDQETQYF
TGTGCCAGCAGCTTGCGAGCGGGGGATCAAGAGACCCAGTACTTC
>TRBJ2-7|14|TRBV15|NA|NA
CATSGRGTSYEQYF
TGTGCCACCAGCGGCCGGGGGACCTCCTACGAGCAGTACTTC
>TRBJ2-7|14|TRBV11-3|NA|TRBD2
CASSLTSGGYEQYF
TGTGCCAGCAGCTTGACTAGCGGGGGGTACGAGCAGTACTTC
>TRBJ2-5|16|TRBV5-6|NA|NA
CASSLGSGQAAWAQYF
TGTGCCAGCAGCTTGGGGTCGGGGCAGGCAGCCTGGGCCCAGTACTTC
>TRBJ2-2|12|TRBV10-2|NA|NA
CASSVDSGELFF
TGCGCCAGCAGTGTCGATTCGGGGGAGCTGTTTTTT
>TRBJ2-3|16|TRBV9|NA|NA
CASSVGVGPATDTQYF
TGTGCCAGCAGCGTAGGGGTGGGGCCGGCCACAGATACGCAGTATTTT
>TRBJ2-1|16|TRBV5-1|NA|TRBD1
CASSLVDRGFGNEQFF
TGCGCCAGCAGCTTGGTGGACAGGGGGTTTGGCAATGAGCAGTTCTTC
>TRBJ2-1|16|TRBV28|NA|NA
CASSLSGFGVNNEQFF
TGTGCCAGCAGTTTATCAGGGTTTGGGGTCAACAATGAGCAGTTCTTC
>TRBJ2-5|15|TRBV6-6|NA|NA
CASSYEQGVWETQYF
TGTGCCAGCAGTTACGAGCAGGGAGTTTGGGAGACCCAGTACTTC
>TRBJ2-7|15|TRBV14|NA|NA
CASSQEADNPYEQYF
TGTGCCAGCAGCCAAGAAGCGGACAATCCCTACGAGCAGTACTTC
>TRBJ2-2|15|TRBV5-1|NA|TRBD1
CASSVGQGKTGELFF
TGCGCCAGCAGTGTGGGACAGGGGAAAACCGGGGAGCTGTTTTTT
>TRBJ2-7|18|TRBV5-4|NA|TRBD2
CASSLGIAGEFDIYEQYF
TGTGCCAGCAGCTTGGGGATAGCGGGGGAGTTCGATATCTACGAGCAGTACTTC
>TRBJ1-2|15|TRBV5-1|NA|NA
CASSTEPNIPYGYTF
TGCGCCAGCAGCACCGAGCCCAATATCCCCTATGGCTACACCTTC
>TRBJ2-2|16|TRBV7-9|NA|NA
CASSPPPKGRTGELFF
TGTGCCAGCAGCCCCCCACCAAAGGGTCGGACCGGGGAGCTGTTTTTT
>TRBJ1-1|14|TRBV7-3|NA|TRBD1
CASSSGQGASEAFF
TGTGCCAGCAGCTCCGGACAGGGGGCTTCTGAAGCTTTCTTT
>TRBJ1-5|16|TRBV7-9|NA|NA
CASSVGAGNGYQPQHF
TGTGCCAGCAGCGTAGGGGCAGGGAACGGTTATCAGCCCCAGCATTTT
>TRBJ2-7|18|TRBV7-6|once|TRBD1
CASSSAILTGQGYAEQYF
TGTGCCAGCAGCTCAGCCATTCTAACGGGACAGGGGTACGCCGAGCAGTACTTC
>TRBJ1-1|10|TRBV19|NA|NA
CASSTTEAFF
TGTGCCAGTAGTACCACTGAAGCTTTCTTT
>TRBJ2-7|13|TRBV29-1|NA|NA
CSAGMSTSYEQYF
TGCAGCGCCGGTATGAGTACGTCATACGAGCAGTACTTC
>TRBJ2-3|17|TRBV4-1|NA|TRBD1
CASSQVYRGPFTDTQYF
TGCGCCAGCAGCCAAGTGTATAGGGGGCCATTCACAGATACGCAGTATTTT
>TRBJ2-7|14|TRBV30|NA|TRBD2
CAWSLAGGTYEQYF
TGTGCCTGGAGTCTAGCGGGGGGAACCTACGAGCAGTACTTC
>TRBJ1-1|16|TRBV28|NA|TRBD1
CASSLIGQGLGTEAFF
TGTGCCAGCAGTTTAATCGGACAGGGATTGGGCACTGAAGCTTTCTTT
>TRBJ2-3|12|TRBV4-1|NA|NA
CASSQDRMVQYF
TGCGCCAGCAGCCAAGATAGGATGGTACAGTATTTT
>TRBJ1-1|13|TRBV29-1|NA|NA
CSGNGGGNTEAFF
TGCAGCGGCAATGGGGGAGGGAACACTGAAGCTTTCTTT
>TRBJ2-1|14|TRBV19|NA|TRBD2
CASSHGLATIEQFF
TGTGCCAGTAGTCACGGACTAGCTACCATTGAGCAGTTCTTC
>TRBJ1-1|11|TRBV2|few|NA
CASIPDGRAFF
TGTGCCAGCATCCCTGACGGCAGGGCTTTCTTT
>TRBJ1-2|14|TRBV5-4|NA|NA
CASSEGQPGGGYTF
TGTGCCAGCAGCGAGGGACAACCCGGGGGGGGCTACACCTTC
>TRBJ2-7|14|TRBV4-2|NA|NA
CASRLRDTFYEQYF
TGTGCCAGCAGGCTCCGGGACACCTTCTACGAGCAGTACTTC
>TRBJ2-1|17|TRBV19|NA|NA
CASSIVGLSSSYNEQFF
TGTGCCAGTAGTATAGTGGGACTTTCGAGCTCCTACAATGAGCAGTTCTTC
>TRBJ2-4|17|TRBV28|NA|NA
CASSPRVDTLAKNIQYF
TGTGCCAGCAGTCCGAGGGTGGACACACTAGCCAAAAACATTCAGTACTTC
>TRBJ1-1|14|TRBV4-1|NA|NA
CASSQEGGGTEAFF
TGCGCCAGCAGCCAAGAAGGAGGGGGCACTGAAGCTTTCTTT
>TRBJ1-4|14|TRBV28|NA|TRBD1
CASSGTGGKEKLFF
TGTGCCAGCAGTGGGACAGGGGGTAAGGAAAAACTGTTTTTT
>TRBJ1-4|14|TRBV4-2|NA|NA
CASSQGREREKLFF
TGTGCCAGCAGCCAAGGGCGGGAAAGAGAAAAACTGTTTTTT